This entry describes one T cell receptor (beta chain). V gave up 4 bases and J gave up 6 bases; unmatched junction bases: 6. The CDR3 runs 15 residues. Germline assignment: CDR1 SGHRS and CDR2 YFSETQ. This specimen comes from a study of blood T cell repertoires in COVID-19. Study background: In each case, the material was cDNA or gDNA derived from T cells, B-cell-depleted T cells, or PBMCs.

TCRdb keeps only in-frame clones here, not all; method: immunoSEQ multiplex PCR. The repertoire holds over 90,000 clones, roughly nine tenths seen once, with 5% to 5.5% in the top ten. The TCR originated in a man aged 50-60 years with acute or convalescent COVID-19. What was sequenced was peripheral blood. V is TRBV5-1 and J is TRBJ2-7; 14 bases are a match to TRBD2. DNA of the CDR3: TGCGCCAGCAGCCCGGGACTAGCGGGAGTGTCCGAGCAGTACTTC. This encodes CASSPGLAGVSEQYF.